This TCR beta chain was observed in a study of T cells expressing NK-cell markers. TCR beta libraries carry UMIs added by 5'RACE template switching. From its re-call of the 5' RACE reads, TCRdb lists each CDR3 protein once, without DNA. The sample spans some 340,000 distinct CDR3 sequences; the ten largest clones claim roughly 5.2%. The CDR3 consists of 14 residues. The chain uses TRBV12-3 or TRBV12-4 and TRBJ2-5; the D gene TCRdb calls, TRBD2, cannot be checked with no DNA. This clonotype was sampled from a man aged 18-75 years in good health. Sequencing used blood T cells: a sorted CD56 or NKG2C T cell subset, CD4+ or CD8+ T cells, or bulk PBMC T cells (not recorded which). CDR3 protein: CASSLSRAGVTQYF.